This passage covers 20 T cell receptor beta chains from one sample sequenced in a study of monozygotic twins with inflammatory bowel disease. After re-calling the 5' RACE reads, TCRdb lists one entry per CDR3 protein, DNA absent. The repertoire table contains around 450,000 distinct CDR3 sequences. Sequenced input: blood. Every receptor here comes from a human donor with ulcerative colitis or Crohn's disease, or a healthy co-twin of an affected twin (not recorded which).

The rearrangement links TRBV5-1 to TRBJ1-1. Germline V gene data show CDR1 as SGHRS and CDR2 as YFSETQ. The CDR3 is made up of 14 amino acids. The CDR3 loop is CASSFDTMNTEAFF. Full variable domain (outside the CDR3, taken from reference TRBV5-1 and TRBJ1-1): KAGVTQTPRYLIKTRGQQVTLSCSPISGHRSVSWYQQTPGQGLQFLFEYFSETQRNKGNFPGRFSGRQFSNSRSEMNVSTLELGDSALYLCASSFDTMNTEAFFGQGTRLTVV.

The chain joins TRBV24-1 to TRBJ2-7. From germline, CDR1 is KGHDR and CDR2 SFDVKD. This CDR3 is 13 amino acids long. CDR3 residues: CATERRLSNEQYF.

This chain uses TRBV21-1 with TRBJ1-6; TCRdb's D call of TRBD1 is untestable without DNA. TRBV21-1 is given as a pseudogene. The CDR3 has 14 amino acids. The CDR3 reads CASSIMTVGSPLHF.

The chain recombines TRBV11-2 with TRBJ1-3. CDR3 length: 17 residues. Per the germline V gene, CDR1 is SGHAT and CDR2 is FQNNGV. CDR3 sequence reads: CASSLSSGASSGNTIYF.

This sequence joins TRBV7-2 and TRBJ1-5; TCRdb indicates TRBD1, and absent DNA this call remains unverified. The CDR3 loop spans 15 amino acids. Germline V gives CDR1 SGHTA, CDR2 FQGNSA. The CDR3 protein is CASSLGDGSNQPQHF.

The chain has TRBV3-1 and TRBJ2-6. CDR1 and CDR2 from the germline V gene are LGHDT and YNNKEL (reference sequence). This CDR3 is built from 16 residues. The CDR3 protein is CASSPRGGSGANVLTF.

The V gene is TRBV7-8, the J gene TRBJ2-2; TCRdb outputs TRBD2, but without DNA this stays unchecked. The CDR3 loop spans 18 amino acids. The germline gives CDR1 SGHVS, CDR2 FQNEAQ. Here the CDR3 reads CASTLFGGLAEYTGELFF.

V is TRBV2 and J is TRBJ2-1; TCRdb gives TRBD1 as the D gene, but with no DNA this cannot be confirmed. CDR3 length: 14 amino acids. The germline CDR1 and CDR2 sequences are SNHLY and FYNNEI. CDR3 sequence reads: CASLYRGFGDEQFF.

V usage is TRBV30 and J usage is TRBJ1-4; no DNA is available, so the TRBD1 call from TCRdb remains unchecked. The CDR3 has 15 amino acids. Germline lookup yields CDR1 GTSNPN and CDR2 SVGIG (reference sequence). This CDR3 is CAWSDPGGANEKLFF.

The chain recombines TRBV12-3 or TRBV12-4 with TRBJ1-3; TCRdb gives TRBD1 as the D gene, but with no DNA this cannot be confirmed. CDR3 length: 16 residues. This chain's CDR3 is CASRKSTGLIGNTIYF.

The chain carries TRBV20-1 and TRBJ2-1. Germline V gene lookup returns CDR1 DFQATT and CDR2 SNEGSKA (reference sequence). The CDR3 runs 11 residues. The CDR3 loop is CSLRRYNEQFF.

The chain combines TRBV28 with TRBJ1-6; the D call of TRBD1 rests on TCRdb alone, since no DNA is present to check it. Germline CDR1 reads MDHEN; CDR2 reads SYDVKM. The length of the CDR3 is 15 residues. CDR3 sequence: CASTQGVAYNSPLHF.

The chain has TRBV7-2 and TRBJ1-3; the TCRdb call, TRBD1, lacks DNA for checking. The CDR3 spans 13 residues. The V gene's germline CDR1 is SGHTA and CDR2 FQGNSA. CDR3 in amino acids: CASRGGMKNTIYF.

This chain joins TRBV7-6 and TRBJ2-5; no DNA is available, so the TRBD2 call from TCRdb remains unchecked. Germline V lookup: CDR1 SGHVS, CDR2 FNYEAQ. The CDR3 runs 12 residues. CDR3: CASTLGGETQYF.

The V and J genes are TRBV20-1 and TRBJ2-5; the TCRdb D gene call, TRBD1, has no DNA to confirm it. Per germline, CDR1 DFQATT and CDR2 SNEGSKA (reference sequence). CDR3 length equals 12 residues. CDR3 residues: CSAEDRGETQYF.

J is TRBJ1-4 and V is TRBV7-8; checking the TCRdb D call of TRBD1 is not possible without DNA. Germline-derived CDR1 and CDR2 are SGHVS and FQNEAQ. CDR3 size: 17 residues. The CDR3 reads CASSSPDSDATNEKLFF.

This chain links TRBV29-1 with TRBJ2-7; TCRdb's D gene call, TRBD1, goes unchecked for lack of DNA. The germline CDR1 and CDR2 sequences are SQVTM and ANQGSEA. This CDR3 spans 13 amino acids. The CDR3 spells CSYREGVFNEQYF.

This chain's CDR3 is CASTQGAYTGELFF. This chain links TRBV30 with TRBJ2-2; TCRdb selects TRBD1, and the lack of DNA leaves this call unchecked. The CDR3 has 14 residues. The V gene's germline CDR1 is GTSNPN and CDR2 SVGIG (reference sequence).

The genes are TRBV14 and TRBJ1-1; there is no DNA to check the TCRdb D call of TRBD1. CDR3 length: 14 amino acids. From germline, CDR1 is SGHDN and CDR2 FVKESK. CDR3 region: CASSQAGDLAEAFF. Based on the CDR3 plus reference TRBV14 and TRBJ1-1, the full variable domain is EAGVTQFPSHSVIEKGQTVTLRCDPISGHDNLYWYRRVMGKEIKFLLHFVKESKQDESGMPNNRFLAERTGGTYSTLKVQPAELEDSGVYFCASSQAGDLAEAFFGQGTRLTVV.

This rearrangement joins TRBV6-5 to TRBJ1-1; TCRdb reports TRBD1, a call that lacks DNA to check it against. The CDR3 sequence is 12 residues long. Germline values: CDR1 MNHEY, CDR2 SVGAGI. The CDR3 protein is CASMGVNTEAFF.